This passage covers 20 T cell receptor beta chains from one sample sequenced in a study of response to subunit inactivated influenza vaccine. Each CDR3 protein gets one entry after TCRdb re-called the RT-PCR reads with MiXCR. The repertoire holds some 550,000 distinct CDR3 sequences, with roughly 23% as singletons. Separately, the same data were catalogued under a study of T cells expressing NK-cell markers. Per that paper: 5'RACE template switching with UMIs generated TCR beta cDNA.

Here the sequenced sample was CD4+ T cells sorted from PBMCs, taken 11 to 12 days after vaccination. All receptors come from a man aged 50 to 59 who received an inactivated influenza vaccine.

In its sample, this clonotype was seen a few times. V usage is TRBV7-8 and J usage is TRBJ2-2; D is unclear. The CDR3 sequence is 15 residues long. CDR1 SGHVS and CDR2 FQNEAQ come from the germline V gene. V lost 4 bases and J lost 6, with 15 bases in between. In nucleotides, the CDR3 is TGTGCCAGCAGCTCCGTAAGGTTATCGTCCGGGGAGCTGTTTTTT. Its protein product is CASSSVRLSSGELFF.

Concerning this clonotype: The junction and the germline gene differ at one end; a read error may be behind it. This chain joins TRBV15 and TRBJ2-1, with 12 bases matching TRBD2. CDR1 is LNHNV, CDR2 YYDKDF, per germline (reference sequence). CDR3 length: 19 amino acids. CDR3 amino acids: CATSRDTTSGGSSHNEQFF. In nucleotides, the CDR3 is TGTGCCACCAGCAGAGATACCACTAGCGGGGGGAGCTCCCACAATGAGCAGTTCTTC.

The CDR3 spells CASSYGGGRETQYF. CDR3 in DNA: TGTGCCAGCAGCTACGGGGGAGGGAGGGAGACCCAGTACTTC. This sequence joins TRBV9 and TRBJ2-5, with 7 positions matching TRBD2. Germline CDR1 reads SGDLS; CDR2 reads YYNGEE. The CDR3 totals 14 residues. The trim removed 4 bases at V and 5 bases at J, leaving 8 bases unmatched.

This clonotype was observed once. CDR3 residues: CASMLAGAEAYEQYF. In nucleotides, the CDR3 is TGTGCCAGCATGCTAGCGGGGGCCGAAGCCTACGAGCAGTACTTC. The chain links TRBV5-5 to TRBJ2-7; 10 bases align to TRBD2. This CDR3 comprises 15 residues. V shed 6 bases, J shed 2 bases, and the junction held 8 bases outside the gene matches. The germline CDR1 and CDR2 sequences are SGHKS and YYEKEE (reference sequence).

This clonotype was seen a few times. The genes are TRBV28 and TRBJ2-2; TRBD1 aligns across 7 bases. Germline assignment: CDR1 MDHEN and CDR2 SYDVKM. The CDR3 extends over 12 amino acids. Trimming cost V 10 bases and J 6 bases; bases outside gene matches: 5. The DNA for the CDR3 is TGTGCCACCCGAGGGACAGCCGGGGAGCTGTTTTTT. It yields the protein CATRGTAGELFF. Full variable domain (remainder filled in from reference TRBV28 and TRBJ2-2): DVKVTQSSRYLVKRTGEKVFLECVQDMDHENMFWYRQDPGLGLRLIYFSYDVKMKEKGDIPEGYSVSREKKERFSLILESASTNQTSMYLCATRGTAGELFFGEGSRLTVL.

This clonotype showed up just once. The rearrangement uses TRBV14 and TRBJ2-5; TRBD2 matches 9 bases. Looked up from germline, CDR1 is SGHDN and CDR2 is FVKESK. Trimming cost V 5 bases and J 5 bases; bases outside gene matches: 9. The CDR3 runs 15 residues. The CDR3 reads CASSLLAGAGETQYF. The DNA for the CDR3 is TGTGCCAGCAGCTTATTAGCGGGAGCGGGGGAGACCCAGTACTTC.

V gene TRBV6-1 combines with J gene TRBJ2-2, with 11 bases aligning to TRBD2. V shed 6 bases and J 4 bases; nucleotides not matched to a gene: 4. This CDR3 contains 15 residues. Per the germline V gene, CDR1 is MNHNS and CDR2 is SASEGT. DNA of the CDR3: TGTGCCAGCAGCCGGGGACTAGCGGCCACCGGGGAGCTGTTTTTT. Translation: CASSRGLAATGELFF.

The chain links TRBV3-1 to TRBJ2-1; D is unclear. Looked up from germline, CDR1 is LGHDT and CDR2 is YNNKEL (reference sequence). This CDR3 comprises 13 residues. V was cut by 4 bases and J by 10 bases, with 14 bases left in between. In nucleotides, the CDR3 is TGTGCCAGCAGCCCAATAGAAGTCGGGGAGCAGTTCTTC. Translating it yields CASSPIEVGEQFF.

This clonotype turned up a few times. The J gene is TRBJ2-3, the V gene TRBV9; TRBD2 might be the D (6 bases). Trimming pared 7 bases from V and 3 bases from J, leaving 15 bases between. This CDR3 comprises 14 residues. Germline V gene sequence: CDR1 SGDLS, CDR2 YYNGEE. The CDR3, as DNA: TGTGCCAGCGCCGGAGGGTCAGTGACAGATACGCAGTATTTT. Its protein product is CASAGGSVTDTQYF. Full variable domain (remainder filled in from reference TRBV9 and TRBJ2-3): DSGVTQTPKHLITATGQRVTLRCSPRSGDLSVYWYQQSLDQGLQFLIQYYNGEERAKGNILERFSAQQFPDLHSELNLSSLELGDSALYFCASAGGSVTDTQYFGPGTRLTVL.

This clonotype was detected a few times. The J gene is TRBJ1-4, the V gene TRBV12-3 or TRBV12-4; D possibly corresponds to TRBD1 (6 bases). The CDR3 extends over 16 amino acids. Trimming pared 2 bases from V and 7 bases from J, leaving 17 bases between. In DNA, the CDR3 is TGTGCCAGCAGTTTAAACAGGGAAGGTCCTAGTGAAAAACTGTTTTTT. Encoded protein: CASSLNREGPSEKLFF.

In this sample, this clonotype turned up a few times. This rearrangement joins TRBV18 to TRBJ2-1; D not certain. The V gene lost 3 bases and the J gene lost 1 base, with 10 bases spanning the gap. The length of the CDR3 is 15 residues. Germline V CDR1 and CDR2: KGHSH, LQKENI. The CDR3 loop reads CASSPLRNSYNEQFF. As DNA, the CDR3 is TGTGCCAGCTCACCCTTGCGGAATTCCTACAATGAGCAGTTCTTC. Together with reference TRBV18 and TRBJ2-1, the CDR3 gives the full variable domain: NAGVMQNPRHLVRRRGQEARLRCSPMKGHSHVYWYRQLPEEGLKFMVYLQKENIIDESGMPKERFSAEFPKEGPSILRIQQVVRGDSAAYFCASSPLRNSYNEQFFGPGTRLTVL.

This clonotype was recorded a few times. This chain joins TRBV12-3 or TRBV12-4 and TRBJ2-1; D remains unclear. CDR3 length equals 14 residues. The ends were cut back, 3 bases at V and 4 bases at J, with 10 bases in the middle. The DNA for the CDR3 is TGTGCCAGCAGTTTTGATGACGAATACAATGAGCAGTTCTTC. This translates into CASSFDDEYNEQFF.

The V call is TRBV7-8, the J call TRBJ2-1; 14 nucleotides agree with TRBD2. With 5 bases clipped from V and 6 bases from J, the junction kept 15 bases outside the gene matches. The CDR3 has 19 residues. Germline CDR1 and CDR2: SGHVS and FQNEAQ. CDR3 bases: TGTGCCAGCAGCGAACTTATAAGGACTAGCGGGAGGACGGGCAATGAGCAGTTCTTC. It is translated as CASSELIRTSGRTGNEQFF.

V is TRBV5-1 and J is TRBJ1-1, with a possible D match to TRBD1 (6 bases). The germline V gene has CDR1 SGHRS and CDR2 YFSETQ. V was clipped by 6 bases and J by 1 base, with 16 bases between them. There are 15 residues in the CDR3. The CDR3 region is CASNHLQGGNTEAFF. The CDR3 nucleotides are TGCGCCAGCAACCACCTACAGGGAGGGAACACTGAAGCTTTCTTT.

The sample holds a few counts of this clonotype. The chain joins TRBV6-2 or TRBV6-3 to TRBJ2-1; 11 positions match TRBD1. CDR1 MNHEY and CDR2 SVGEGT come from the germline V gene. The CDR3 length is 17 residues. The junction had 7 bases not matched to a gene; V was cut back by 6 bases and J by 0 bases. CDR3 loop: CASREGQGVGSYNEQFF. The CDR3 coding sequence is TGTGCCAGCAGGGAGGGACAGGGGGTCGGCTCCTACAATGAGCAGTTCTTC.

The J gene is TRBJ1-3, the V gene TRBV12-3 or TRBV12-4; D is undetermined. This CDR3 region has 14 residues. V lost 3 bases to trimming and J lost 2 bases, with 8 bases between them. The CDR3 DNA is TGTGCCAGCAGTTTCTGGTCTACTGGAAACACCATATATTTT. Translating gives CASSFWSTGNTIYF.

This clonotype was found many times. The V gene is TRBV5-1, the J gene TRBJ2-7; possibly TRBD1 for D (5 bases). CDR3 length equals 12 residues. Between the trimmed V and J ends, which lost 4 bases and 5 bases, there was a span of 10 bases. Looked up from germline, CDR1 is SGHRS and CDR2 is YFSETQ. The CDR3 sequence is CASSVQGDEQYF. CDR3 bases: TGCGCCAGCAGCGTCCAAGGGGACGAGCAGTACTTC. The complete variable domain, with remaining parts taken from reference TRBV5-1 and TRBJ2-7, reads KAGVTQTPRYLIKTRGQQVTLSCSPISGHRSVSWYQQTPGQGLQFLFEYFSETQRNKGNFPGRFSGRQFSNSRSEMNVSTLELGDSALYLCASSVQGDEQYFGPGTRLTVT.

This clonotype was observed a handful of times. The V call is TRBV5-1, the J call TRBJ2-7; D gene ambiguous. The CDR3 loop spans 15 amino acids. Trimming stripped 0 bases from V and 6 bases from J, with 16 bases between. Germline lookup yields CDR1 SGHRS and CDR2 YFSETQ. The CDR3 region is CASSLAGRTTGEQYF. The DNA of the CDR3 is TGCGCCAGCAGCTTGGCTGGACGGACCACCGGCGAGCAGTACTTC.

The CDR3, as DNA: TGTGCCAGCAGTTTGCGGCCCTACGAGCAGTACTTC. This translates into CASSLRPYEQYF. The gene calls are TRBV6-1 and TRBJ2-7; D gene ambiguous. CDR3 length equals 12 residues. The V end lost 5 bases, the J end lost 2 bases, and 7 bases lay between the germline ends. Per germline, CDR1 MNHNS and CDR2 SASEGT.

V usage is TRBV10-3 and J usage is TRBJ2-3, with D possibly called TRBD1 or TRBD2 (5 bases each). The V gene's germline CDR1 is ENHRY and CDR2 SYGVKD. The CDR3 is 15 residues long. Trimming took off 7 bases at V and 1 base at J, with 15 bases between the two ends. This chain's CDR3 is CAITRDRIGTDTQYF. In DNA form, the CDR3 reads TGTGCCATCACCCGGGACCGGATAGGCACAGATACGCAGTATTTT.